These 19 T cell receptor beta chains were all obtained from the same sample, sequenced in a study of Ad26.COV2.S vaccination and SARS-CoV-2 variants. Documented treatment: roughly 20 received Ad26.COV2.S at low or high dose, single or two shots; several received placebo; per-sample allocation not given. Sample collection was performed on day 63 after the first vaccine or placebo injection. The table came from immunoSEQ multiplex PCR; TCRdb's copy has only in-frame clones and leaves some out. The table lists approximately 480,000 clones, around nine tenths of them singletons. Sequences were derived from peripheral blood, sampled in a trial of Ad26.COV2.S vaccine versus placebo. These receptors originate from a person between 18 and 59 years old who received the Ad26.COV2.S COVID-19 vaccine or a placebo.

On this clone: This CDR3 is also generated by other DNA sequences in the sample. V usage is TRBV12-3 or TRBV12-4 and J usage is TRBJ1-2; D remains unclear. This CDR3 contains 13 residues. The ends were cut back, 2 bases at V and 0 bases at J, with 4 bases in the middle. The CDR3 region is CASSLRANYGYTF. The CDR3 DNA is TGTGCCAGCAGTTTACGTGCTAACTATGGCTACACCTTC.

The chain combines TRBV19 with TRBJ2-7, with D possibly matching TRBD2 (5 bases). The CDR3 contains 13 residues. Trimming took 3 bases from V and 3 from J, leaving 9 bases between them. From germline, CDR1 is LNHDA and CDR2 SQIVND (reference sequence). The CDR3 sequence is CASSMVANYEQYF. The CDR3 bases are TGTGCCAGTAGTATGGTAGCGAACTACGAGCAGTACTTC.

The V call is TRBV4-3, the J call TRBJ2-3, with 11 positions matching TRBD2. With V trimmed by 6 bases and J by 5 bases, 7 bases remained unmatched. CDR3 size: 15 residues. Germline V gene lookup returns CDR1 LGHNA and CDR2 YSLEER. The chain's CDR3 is CASSRGLADGDTQYF. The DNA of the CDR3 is TGCGCCAGCAGTCGGGGACTAGCGGATGGAGATACGCAGTATTTT.

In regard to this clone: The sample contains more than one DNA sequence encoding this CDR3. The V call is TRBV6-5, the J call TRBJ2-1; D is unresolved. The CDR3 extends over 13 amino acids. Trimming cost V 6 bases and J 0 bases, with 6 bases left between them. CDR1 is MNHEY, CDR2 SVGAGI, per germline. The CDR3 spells CASSPGSYNEQFF. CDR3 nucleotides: TGTGCCAGCAGCCCGGGCTCCTACAATGAGCAGTTCTTC.

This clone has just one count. The CDR3 spells CASSRPGVSSYNEQFF. The CDR3, as DNA: TGTGCCAGTAGCCGCCCCGGGGTCAGCTCCTACAATGAGCAGTTCTTC. The chain joins TRBV19 to TRBJ2-1; D is perhaps TRBD2 (5 bases). CDR1 and CDR2 (germline): LNHDA, SQIVND (reference sequence). V lost 6 bases to trimming and J lost 0 bases, with 15 bases between them. This CDR3 comprises 16 residues.

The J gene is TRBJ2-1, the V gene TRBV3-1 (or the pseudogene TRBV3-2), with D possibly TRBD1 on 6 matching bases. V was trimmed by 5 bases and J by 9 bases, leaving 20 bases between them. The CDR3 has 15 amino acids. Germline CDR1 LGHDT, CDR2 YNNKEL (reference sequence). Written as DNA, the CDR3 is TGTGCCAGCAGCTCCGTCCCCACAGGGCTCATTGAGCAGTTCTTC. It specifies CASSSVPTGLIEQFF.

The CDR3, as DNA: TGTGCCAGCAGCCAATCCGGGACTATCAACACCGGGGAGCTGTTTTTT. Amino acids: CASSQSGTINTGELFF. This chain uses TRBV3-1 (or the pseudogene TRBV3-2) with TRBJ2-2; the match to TRBD2 covers 7 bases. Looked up from germline, CDR1 is LGHDT and CDR2 is YNNKEL (reference sequence). Trimming removed 2 bases from V and 2 bases from J; junction bases left unmatched: 5. This CDR3 region has 16 residues.

The CDR3: CASSQSPTSGKFTDTQYF. CDR3 in DNA: TGTGCCAGCAGCCAAAGCCCGACTAGCGGGAAATTCACAGATACGCAGTATTTT. The V call is TRBV16, the J call TRBJ2-3; 11 positions agree with TRBD2. With V trimmed by 2 bases and J by 2 bases, 9 bases remained unmatched. This CDR3 is 18 amino acids long. Germline lookup yields CDR1 KGHSY and CDR2 FQNENV.

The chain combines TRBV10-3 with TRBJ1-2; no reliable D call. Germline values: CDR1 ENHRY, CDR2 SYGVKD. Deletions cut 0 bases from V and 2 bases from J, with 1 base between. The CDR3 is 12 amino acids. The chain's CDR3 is CAISESNYGYTF. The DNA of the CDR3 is TGTGCCATCAGTGAGTCAAACTATGGCTACACCTTC.

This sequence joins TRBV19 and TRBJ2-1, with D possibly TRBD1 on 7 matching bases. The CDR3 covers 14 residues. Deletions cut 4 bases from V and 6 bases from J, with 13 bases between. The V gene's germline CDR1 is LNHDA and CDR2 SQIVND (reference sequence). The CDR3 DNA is TGTGCCAGTAGTACGCGGGACAGAGGCAATGAGCAGTTCTTC. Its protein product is CASSTRDRGNEQFF.

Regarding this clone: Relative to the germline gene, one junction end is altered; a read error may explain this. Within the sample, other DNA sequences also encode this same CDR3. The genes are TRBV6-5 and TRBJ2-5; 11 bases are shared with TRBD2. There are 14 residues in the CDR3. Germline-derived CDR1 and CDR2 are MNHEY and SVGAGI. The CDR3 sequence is CASSRLAGTETQYF. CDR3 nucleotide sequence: TGTGCTAGCAGCCGACTAGCGGGGACAGAGACCCAGTACTTC.

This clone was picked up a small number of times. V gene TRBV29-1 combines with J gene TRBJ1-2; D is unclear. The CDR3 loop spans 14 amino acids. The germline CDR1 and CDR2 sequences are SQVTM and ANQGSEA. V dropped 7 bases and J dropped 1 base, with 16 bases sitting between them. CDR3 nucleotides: TGCAGCGCCGATTTTCCAGAGATTAACTATGGCTACACCTTC. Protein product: CSADFPEINYGYTF.

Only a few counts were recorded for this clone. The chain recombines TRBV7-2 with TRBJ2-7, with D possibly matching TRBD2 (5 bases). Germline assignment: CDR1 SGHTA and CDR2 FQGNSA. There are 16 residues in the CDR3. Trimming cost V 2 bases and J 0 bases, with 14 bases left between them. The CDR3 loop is CASSLSGILVSYEQYF. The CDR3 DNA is TGTGCCAGCAGCTTAAGCGGAATCCTTGTCTCCTACGAGCAGTACTTC.

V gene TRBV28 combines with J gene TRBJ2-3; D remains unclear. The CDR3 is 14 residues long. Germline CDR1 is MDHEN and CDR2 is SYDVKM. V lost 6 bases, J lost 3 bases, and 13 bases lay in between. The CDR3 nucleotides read TGTGCCAGCAGCACCCTCCCAGCTACAGATACGCAGTATTTT. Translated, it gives CASSTLPATDTQYF.

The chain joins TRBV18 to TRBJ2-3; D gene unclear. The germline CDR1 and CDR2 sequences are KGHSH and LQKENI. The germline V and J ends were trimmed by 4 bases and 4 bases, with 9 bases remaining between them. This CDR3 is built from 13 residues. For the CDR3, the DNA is TGTGCCAGCTCACGCGATATATCAGATACGCAGTATTTT. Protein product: CASSRDISDTQYF.

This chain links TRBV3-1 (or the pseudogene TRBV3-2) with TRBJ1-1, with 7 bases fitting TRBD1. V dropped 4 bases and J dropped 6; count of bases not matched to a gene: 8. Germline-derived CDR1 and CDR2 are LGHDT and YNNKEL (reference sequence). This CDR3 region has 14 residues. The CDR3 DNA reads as TGTGCCAGCAGCCCAAAACAGGGGAGGGCTGAAGCTTTCTTT. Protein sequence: CASSPKQGRAEAFF.

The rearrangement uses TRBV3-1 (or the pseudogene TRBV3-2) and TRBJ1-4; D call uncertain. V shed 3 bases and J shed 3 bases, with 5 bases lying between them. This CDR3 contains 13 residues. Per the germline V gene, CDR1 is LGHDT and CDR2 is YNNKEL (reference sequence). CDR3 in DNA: TGTGCCAGCAGCCACAGCCCTAATGAAAAACTGTTTTTT. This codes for CASSHSPNEKLFF.

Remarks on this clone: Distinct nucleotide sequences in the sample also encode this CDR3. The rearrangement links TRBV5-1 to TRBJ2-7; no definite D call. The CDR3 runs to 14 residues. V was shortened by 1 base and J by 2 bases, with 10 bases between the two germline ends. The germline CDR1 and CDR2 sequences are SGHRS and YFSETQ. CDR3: CASSLSSGPYEQYF. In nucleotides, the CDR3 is TGCGCCAGCAGCTTGTCGTCAGGCCCCTACGAGCAGTACTTC. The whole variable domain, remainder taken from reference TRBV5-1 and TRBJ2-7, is KAGVTQTPRYLIKTRGQQVTLSCSPISGHRSVSWYQQTPGQGLQFLFEYFSETQRNKGNFPGRFSGRQFSNSRSEMNVSTLELGDSALYLCASSLSSGPYEQYFGPGTRLTVT.

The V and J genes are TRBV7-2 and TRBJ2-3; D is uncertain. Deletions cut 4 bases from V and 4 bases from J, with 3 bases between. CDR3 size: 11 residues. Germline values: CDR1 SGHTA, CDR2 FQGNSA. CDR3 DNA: TGTGCCAGCAGCTGGTCAGATACGCAGTATTTT. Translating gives CASSWSDTQYF. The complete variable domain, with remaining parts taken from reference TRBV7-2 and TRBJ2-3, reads GAGVSQSPSNKVTEKGKDVELRCDPISGHTALYWYRQSLGQGLEFLIYFQGNSAPDKSGLPSDRFSAERTGGSVSTLTIQRTQQEDSAVYLCASSWSDTQYFGPGTRLTVL.